One and the same sample provided the 14 T cell receptor beta chains below, sequenced in a study of vaccination and CD4 T cells after COVID-19. With the Oncomine TCR Beta short-read assay, DNA from cultured CD4+ T cells was sequenced. MiXCR was run by TCRdb on the PCR reads, yielding one entry per CDR3 protein. The profile covers 21,000 or so distinct CDR3 sequences, with less than 70% appearing a single time and less than 7% taken by the ten largest. Specified treatment: approximately nine-day PBMC culture with coronavirus spike peptide pools or control peptides (ViraFEST assay). These TCRs' antigens remain unknown. The sequencing input was CD4+ T cells from blood, cultured in vitro. The receptors here all came from a human donor who had recovered from COVID-19.

This chain joins TRBV30 and TRBJ2-7; maybe TRBD2 (6 bases). This CDR3 spans 13 amino acids. The germline CDR1 and CDR2 sequences are GTSNPN and SVGIG (reference sequence). Trimming took off 5 bases at V and 4 bases at J, with 15 bases between the two ends. The DNA for the CDR3 is TGTGCCTGGGGAAAGGCGGGGTCTTACGAGCAGTACTTC. Its translation is CAWGKAGSYEQYF.

Here the CDR3 DNA reads TGCAGTGCTAGGGACACCGGGCCCTACGAAAAACTGTTTTTT. Amino acids: CSARDTGPYEKLFF. The chain uses TRBV20-1 and TRBJ1-4, with a possible D match to TRBD1 (5 bases). V was trimmed by 3 bases and J by 8 bases, leaving 16 bases between them. The V gene's germline CDR1 is DFQATT and CDR2 SNEGSKA (reference sequence). The CDR3 spans 14 residues.

This clonotype was recorded a few times. The rearrangement uses TRBV20-1 and TRBJ1-2; tentatively, D is TRBD1 (6 bases). Per germline, CDR1 DFQATT and CDR2 SNEGSKA (reference sequence). CDR3 length: 12 residues. With 6 bases removed from V and 5 bases from J, the gap between germline ends came to 13 bases. The chain's CDR3 is CSAPGHDYGYTF. The DNA of the CDR3 is TGCAGTGCGCCGGGACATGATTATGGCTACACCTTC.

This clonotype was seen only a few times. The chain has TRBV15 and TRBJ1-2; D is unclear. CDR3 size: 15 residues. Germline assignment: CDR1 LNHNV and CDR2 YYDKDF (reference sequence). V lost 0 bases to trimming and J lost 5 bases, with 13 bases between them. CDR3 in amino acids: CATSREGVVRYGYTF. Written as DNA, the CDR3 is TGTGCCACCAGCAGAGAAGGCGTGGTGCGGTATGGCTACACCTTC.

The gene calls are TRBV15 and TRBJ2-1; 12 bases are a match to TRBD1. This CDR3 has 16 residues. Germline V gives CDR1 LNHNV, CDR2 YYDKDF (reference sequence). Germline trimming cut 0 bases from V and 8 bases from J; bases unmatched to any gene: 5. CDR3 in amino acids: CATSRDSGTGGDEQFF. CDR3 sequence (DNA): TGTGCCACCAGCAGAGATTCCGGGACAGGGGGCGATGAGCAGTTCTTC.

The rearrangement links TRBV6-5 to TRBJ1-6, with D possibly TRBD1 on 6 matching bases. The CDR3 length is 17 residues. The V and J ends lost 0 bases and 13 bases respectively, with 22 bases between them. In germline, CDR1 is MNHEY, CDR2 SVGAGI. CDR3 residues: CASSYSGRGAQFSPLHF. In DNA form, the CDR3 reads TGTGCCAGCAGTTACTCCGGTAGGGGGGCACAATTCTCCCCCCTCCACTTT.

This clonotype has more than one count but fewer than ten. The J gene is TRBJ1-5, the V gene TRBV27, with D perhaps TRBD1 (6 bases). This CDR3 is built from 15 residues. The germline CDR1 and CDR2 sequences are MNHEY and SMNVEV (reference sequence). Trimming took off 2 bases at V and 3 bases at J, with 11 bases between the two ends. This CDR3 reads CASSLAGQNNQPQHF. CDR3 coding DNA: TGTGCCAGCAGTTTAGCGGGACAAAACAATCAGCCCCAGCATTTT.

This clonotype has just a few counts. The V and J genes are TRBV6-1 and TRBJ1-1; TRBD1 agrees at 7 bases. Germline V CDR1 and CDR2: MNHNS, SASEGT. This CDR3 comprises 17 residues. V lost 3 bases to trimming and J lost 4 bases; unmatched junction nucleotides: 14. CDR3 sequence reads: CASSDSAEGRGGTEAFF. The CDR3 bases are TGTGCCAGCAGTGACAGCGCCGAGGGCAGGGGGGGCACTGAAGCTTTCTTT.

The chain joins TRBV28 to TRBJ1-5; no definite D call. This CDR3 is built from 14 residues. Germline V CDR1 and CDR2: MDHEN, SYDVKM. V gave up 3 bases and J gave up 6 bases, with 12 bases separating them. This CDR3 is CASSFGQTTQPQHF. The CDR3 nucleotides read TGTGCCAGCAGTTTTGGGCAGACTACTCAGCCCCAGCATTTT.

This sequence joins TRBV19 and TRBJ1-5; 7 bases align to TRBD1. Germline V gene sequence: CDR1 LNHDA, CDR2 SQIVND (reference sequence). CDR3 length: 14 amino acids. V lost 5 bases and J lost 11; bases outside the gene matches: 12. The CDR3 loop is CASSADRVNPAQHF. As DNA, the CDR3 is TGTGCCAGTAGTGCTGACAGGGTCAACCCGGCCCAGCATTTT.

In this sample, this clonotype turned up a few times. This chain joins TRBV6-2 or TRBV6-3 and TRBJ1-5, with a weak D call TRBD1 (5 bases). Trimming shortened V by 4 bases and J by 6 bases, and 13 bases separated the two germline ends. Germline values: CDR1 MNHEY, CDR2 SVGEGT. This CDR3 contains 14 residues. DNA for the CDR3: TGTGCCAGCAGTTCACCAGGGCTTCGTCAGCCCCAGCATTTT. Translated, it gives CASSSPGLRQPQHF.

This clonotype was detected a few times. The chain combines TRBV7-3 with TRBJ2-3; D remains ambiguous. The CDR3 is 14 residues long. Between the trimmed V and J ends, which lost 5 bases and 3 bases, there was a span of 12 bases. Germline V CDR1 and CDR2: SGHTA, FQGTGA. The CDR3 is CASSPHRETDTQYF. CDR3 sequence (DNA): TGTGCCAGCAGCCCCCACCGAGAGACAGATACGCAGTATTTT.

This clonotype was counted between two and nine times. At one boundary the junction diverges from the germline segment, which might be a read error. This chain connects TRBV19 to TRBJ1-5, with D perhaps TRBD1 (6 bases). The germline gives CDR1 LNHDA, CDR2 SQIVND (reference sequence). There are 14 residues in the CDR3. CDR3 sequence (DNA): TGTGCCAGTAGTGTAGAGGGGGGGAGCCAGCCCCAGCATTTT. It is translated as CASSVEGGSQPQHF. The variable domain in full, completed from reference TRBV19 and TRBJ1-5, reads DGGITQSPKYLFRKEGQNVTLSCEQNLNHDAMYWYRQDPGQGLRLIYYSQIVNDFQKGDIAEGYSVSREKKESFPLTVTSAQKNPTAFYLCASSVEGGSQPQHFGDGTRLSIL.

This clonotype was picked up a small number of times. This chain links TRBV20-1 with TRBJ2-1, with no clear D. This CDR3 is 12 amino acids long. The germline V gene has CDR1 DFQATT and CDR2 SNEGSKA (reference sequence). Trimming removed 8 bases from V and 0 bases from J, with 8 bases in between. CDR3 sequence: CSSKGSYNEQFF. The DNA of the CDR3 is TGCAGTTCAAAGGGCTCCTACAATGAGCAGTTCTTC.